These 29 T cell receptor beta chains were sequenced from one sample in a study of T cells in Graves' hyperthyroidism and ophthalmopathy (dated by TCRdb to about 2019). Libraries were made using multiplex PCR. Instrument used: Illumina HiSeq 2000. The TCR beta CDR3 regions were amplified from RNA transcripts. The TCR CDR3 was subjected to a first round of RT-PCR using the HTBI primer set and the Qiagen OneStep RT-PCR kit. Clones were called with MiXCR by TCRdb after fastp trimmed the public reads at Q25, and only in-frame beta chains were retained. Every entry covers one CDR3 protein and lists the most common genes and DNA from its rows. In all, the sample holds some 530,000 distinct CDR3 sequences, and about 20% of those were seen once. The ten largest account for less than 65% of the sample. Input material: blood. The receptors were sampled from a woman in her seventies with Graves' ophthalmopathy.

This clonotype was observed a few times. This chain joins TRBV27 and TRBJ1-2; no reliable D call. The length of the CDR3 is 13 residues. V was cut by 7 bases and J by 4 bases, with 13 bases left in between. Germline CDR1 and CDR2: MNHEY and SMNVEV (reference sequence). The CDR3 protein is CASTSALAYGYTF. The CDR3 DNA reads TGTGCCAGCACCTCAGCCTTGGCCTATGGCTACACCTTC.

The CDR3 protein is CAWSTRGLSSYNEQFF. The CDR3 bases are TGTGCCTGGAGTACGAGAGGTCTGAGCTCCTACAATGAGCAGTTCTTC. The chain couples TRBV30 to TRBJ2-1, with D unclear. The CDR3 has 16 amino acids. The ends were cut back, 2 bases at V and 0 bases at J, with 14 bases in the middle. Per the germline V gene, CDR1 is GTSNPN and CDR2 is SVGIG (reference sequence).

This clonotype was counted at least ten times. This chain uses TRBV7-9 with TRBJ2-7; 10 nucleotides match TRBD2. Germline V gene sequence: CDR1 SEHNR, CDR2 FQNEAQ (reference sequence). There are 15 residues in the CDR3. J gave up 4 bases and V 5 bases, and 8 bases lay outside the gene matches. CDR3 nucleotides: TGTGCCAGCAGCAGCAGGACTAGCGGACTATACGAGCAGTACTTC. Translation gives CASSSRTSGLYEQYF.

This clonotype was picked up a small number of times. V gene TRBV20-1 combines with J gene TRBJ1-5; 9 bases are a match to TRBD1. Looked up from germline, CDR1 is DFQATT and CDR2 is SNEGSKA (reference sequence). The V gene end was trimmed by 2 bases and the J gene end by 2 bases; junction bases not matched to a gene: 4. The CDR3 is 15 amino acids. The CDR3 sequence: CSARTGTGRNQPQHF. As DNA, the CDR3 is TGCAGTGCTAGAACCGGGACAGGGCGCAATCAGCCCCAGCATTTT.

This clonotype was recorded many times. The CDR3 protein is CSARPYASNPERAFF. The CDR3 DNA is TGCAGTGCTAGACCCTACGCCAGTAACCCCGAAAGAGCTTTCTTT. The rearrangement joins TRBV20-1 to TRBJ1-1; D gene uncertain. Per the germline V gene, CDR1 is DFQATT and CDR2 is SNEGSKA (reference sequence). Trimming left V 2 bases short and J 10 bases short, with 23 bases between. This CDR3 region has 15 residues.

In its sample, this clonotype was seen many times. V usage is TRBV6-1 and J usage is TRBJ2-7, with D possibly being TRBD1 (6 bases). The V gene lost 5 bases and the J gene lost 3 bases, with 14 bases spanning the gap. Germline V gives CDR1 MNHNS, CDR2 SASEGT. The CDR3 contains 14 residues. CDR3 in amino acids: CASSLPGQVYEQYF. The CDR3 bases are TGTGCCAGCAGTCTTCCGGGACAAGTCTACGAGCAGTACTTC.

This clonotype has a count of ten or more. The chain couples TRBV11-2 to TRBJ2-7; D is perhaps TRBD1 (6 bases). The germline V gene encodes CDR1 SGHAT and CDR2 FQNNGV. Deletions cut 2 bases from V and 4 bases from J, with 12 bases between. The CDR3 extends over 14 amino acids. The CDR3 protein is CASSLRTATYEQYF. Here the CDR3 DNA reads TGTGCCAGCAGCTTAAGGACAGCCACATACGAGCAGTACTTC.

The chain employs TRBV6-5 and TRBJ1-2, with D tentatively TRBD1 (5 bases). The germline V and J ends were trimmed by 0 bases and 4 bases, with 9 bases remaining between them. The CDR3 has 14 residues. Germline V lookup: CDR1 MNHEY, CDR2 SVGAGI. The CDR3 here is CASSYSPGLYGYTF. The CDR3 DNA reads as TGTGCCAGCAGTTACTCGCCAGGGCTCTATGGCTACACCTTC.

The sample holds many counts of this clonotype. V is TRBV27 and J is TRBJ2-1, with D maybe TRBD1 (6 bases). V was trimmed by 8 bases and J by 5 bases, leaving 16 bases between them. This CDR3 comprises 14 residues. Germline CDR1 MNHEY, CDR2 SMNVEV (reference sequence). The CDR3 loop reads CASAGAADNNEQFF. CDR3 in DNA: TGTGCCAGCGCAGGGGCGGCGGACAACAATGAGCAGTTCTTC.

This clonotype has only a few counts. The chain couples TRBV30 to TRBJ2-1, with D maybe TRBD2 (6 bases). This CDR3 has 15 residues. V gave up 3 bases and J gave up 4 bases, with 16 bases separating them. Germline CDR1 GTSNPN, CDR2 SVGIG (reference sequence). The CDR3 reads CAWSDSGGTYNEQFF. The CDR3 nucleotides are TGTGCCTGGAGCGATAGCGGAGGGACGTACAATGAGCAGTTCTTC.

CDR3 sequence: CTSSLAGVGTEAFF. CDR3 DNA: TGTACCAGCAGCTTAGCTGGGGTGGGCACTGAAGCTTTCTTT. V gene TRBV7-2 combines with J gene TRBJ1-1; D gene uncertain. The CDR3 has 14 residues. Trimming pared 0 bases from V and 4 bases from J, leaving 9 bases between. Germline V gene lookup returns CDR1 SGHTA and CDR2 FQGNSA.

The rearrangement uses TRBV6-2 or TRBV6-3 and TRBJ2-1; 7 bases map to TRBD2. The germline V gene has CDR1 MNHEY and CDR2 SVGEGT. V dropped 0 bases and J dropped 0; count of bases not matched to a gene: 5. This CDR3 contains 17 residues. CDR3 region: CASSYSSSGSSYNEQFF. The CDR3, as DNA: TGTGCCAGCAGTTACTCGTCTAGCGGAAGCTCCTACAATGAGCAGTTCTTC.

The genes are TRBV12-3 or TRBV12-4 and TRBJ1-2; 10 bases agree with TRBD1. V lost 4 bases to trimming and J lost 5 bases; unmatched junction nucleotides: 4. The CDR3 is 14 amino acids. The CDR3 is CASSWGQGQYGYTF. CDR3 nucleotides: TGTGCCAGCAGTTGGGGACAGGGGCAGTATGGCTACACCTTC.

There are a few counts of this clonotype. The chain couples TRBV20-1 to TRBJ2-1, with TRBD2 matching over 11 bases. The CDR3 totals 15 residues. V was pared by 5 bases and J by 2 bases, with 5 bases of the junction left unmatched. Looked up from germline, CDR1 is DFQATT and CDR2 is SNEGSKA (reference sequence). The CDR3 DNA sequence: TGCAGTGCTGGGACTAGCGGTCTTACCTACAATGAGCAGTTCTTC. Protein product: CSAGTSGLTYNEQFF.

Only one count was recorded for this clonotype. V and J are TRBV2 and TRBJ2-3, with D perhaps being TRBD1 or TRBD2 (6 bases each). The CDR3 length is 15 residues. Trimming took 4 bases from V and 9 from J, leaving 20 bases between them. Per germline, CDR1 SNHLY and CDR2 FYNNEI. CDR3 sequence: CASSAQRGGLETQYF. The CDR3 DNA sequence: TGTGCCAGCAGTGCCCAGAGAGGGGGGCTAGAAACGCAGTATTTT.

In the case of this clonotype: The junction does not match germline at one end; this may be a read error. This chain links TRBV28 with TRBJ1-1; 7 bases align to TRBD1. Germline CDR1 and CDR2: MDHEN and SYDVKM. CDR3 length: 16 amino acids. The CDR3 here is CAGSPGGGQQNTEAFF. CDR3 sequence (DNA): TGTGCCGGCAGTCCTGGGGGGGGACAGCAGAACACTGAAGCTTTCTTT.

In its sample, this clonotype was seen many times. The chain carries TRBV7-2 and TRBJ2-2; D may match TRBD1 or TRBD2 (5 bases each). The CDR3 is 15 residues long. The V end lost 5 bases, the J end lost 5 bases, and 15 bases lay between the germline ends. The germline V gene has CDR1 SGHTA and CDR2 FQGNSA. CDR3 coding DNA: TGTGCCAGCAGCCAGGGACGGCTTATAACCGGGGAGCTGTTTTTT. This gives the protein CASSQGRLITGELFF.

The gene calls are TRBV2 and TRBJ1-5, with D perhaps TRBD1 (5 bases). V was pared by 7 bases and J by 8 bases, with 12 bases between. Germline CDR1 SNHLY, CDR2 FYNNEI. The CDR3 is made up of 12 amino acids. CDR3 sequence reads: CASTSGMEPQHF. In nucleotides, the CDR3 is TGTGCCAGCACTTCAGGGATGGAGCCCCAGCATTTT.

Only a few counts were recorded for this clonotype. V usage is TRBV30 and J usage is TRBJ1-1; weak D call: TRBD1 (5 bases). The CDR3 loop spans 15 amino acids. The germline V gene has CDR1 GTSNPN and CDR2 SVGIG (reference sequence). Trimming cost V 0 bases and J 3 bases, with 14 bases left between them. CDR3 in amino acids: CAWSVWEGVYTEAFF. For the CDR3, the DNA is TGTGCCTGGAGTGTTTGGGAAGGGGTATACACTGAAGCTTTCTTT. The entire variable domain, with the rest obtained from reference TRBV30 and TRBJ1-1, is as follows: SQTIHQWPATLVQPVGSPLSLECTVEGTSNPNLYWYRQAAGRGLQLLFYSVGIGQISSEVPQNLSASRPQDRQFILSSKKLLLSDSGFYLCAWSVWEGVYTEAFFGQGTRLTVV.

The gene calls are TRBV5-5 and TRBJ2-2; the match to TRBD1 covers 8 bases. Trimming at V came to 2 bases and at J to 6 bases, leaving 3 bases not matched to a gene. In germline, CDR1 is SGHKS, CDR2 YYEKEE (reference sequence). The CDR3 sequence is 14 residues long. Written as DNA, the CDR3 is TGTGCCAGCAGCTTACAGGGGGGACCCGGGGAGCTGTTTTTT. Its translation: CASSLQGGPGELFF. Based on the CDR3 plus reference TRBV5-5 and TRBJ2-2, the full variable domain is DAGVTQSPTHLIKTRGQQVTLRCSPISGHKSVSWYQQVLGQGPQFIFQYYEKEERGRGNFPDRFSARQFPNYSSELNVNALLLGDSALYLCASSLQGGPGELFFGEGSRLTVL.

This clonotype occurred many times. The V gene is TRBV10-2, the J gene TRBJ1-1; D remains ambiguous. Looked up from germline, CDR1 is WSHSY and CDR2 is SAAADI. Trimming shortened V by 7 bases and J by 4 bases, and 10 bases separated the two germline ends. This CDR3 has 12 residues. The DNA of the CDR3 is TGCGCCAGCACAACAAGGTTCACTGAAGCTTTCTTT. Translating gives CASTTRFTEAFF.

The chain has TRBV4-1 and TRBJ2-5; D unclear. Germline values: CDR1 MGHRA, CDR2 YSYEKL. This CDR3 region has 13 residues. The V and J ends lost 0 bases and 5 bases respectively, with 7 bases between them. The CDR3, as DNA: TGCGCCAGCAGCCAAGAAGTATCCGAGACCCAGTACTTC. Its protein product is CASSQEVSETQYF.

The J gene is TRBJ2-1, the V gene TRBV6-1; TRBD2 agrees at 7 bases. Looked up from germline, CDR1 is MNHNS and CDR2 is SASEGT. The CDR3 loop spans 15 amino acids. V shed 6 bases and J 1 base; nucleotides not matched to a gene: 6. The CDR3 DNA reads TGTGCCAGCAGACCTAGCGGAGCGTCCTACAATGAGCAGTTCTTC. It translates to CASRPSGASYNEQFF.

The V gene is TRBV6-6, the J gene TRBJ1-3; a possible D gene is TRBD1 (5 bases). V was clipped by 1 base and J by 2 bases, with 12 bases between them. Germline values: CDR1 MNHNY, CDR2 SVGAGI (reference sequence). The CDR3 contains 16 residues. The CDR3 region is CASSYFGRAAGNTIYF. DNA for the CDR3: TGTGCCAGCAGTTACTTCGGCAGGGCGGCTGGAAACACCATATATTTT.

The genes are TRBV15 and TRBJ2-3; TRBD2 matches 14 bases. Germline assignment: CDR1 LNHNV and CDR2 YYDKDF (reference sequence). The CDR3 is 16 amino acids. V lost 3 bases to trimming and J lost 1 base; unmatched junction nucleotides: 0. CDR3 bases: TGTGCCACCAGCAGGGGACTAGCGGGGGGCACAGATACGCAGTATTTT. Protein product: CATSRGLAGGTDTQYF. The variable domain in full, completed from reference TRBV15 and TRBJ2-3, reads DAMVIQNPRYQVTQFGKPVTLSCSQTLNHNVMYWYQQKSSQAPKLLFHYYDKDFNNEADTPDNFQSRRPNTSFCFLDIRSPGLGDTAMYLCATSRGLAGGTDTQYFGPGTRLTVL.

This clonotype was observed a handful of times. The chain recombines TRBV28 with TRBJ1-1; tentatively, D is TRBD1 (5 bases). Germline CDR1 and CDR2: MDHEN and SYDVKM. The V gene lost 3 bases and the J gene lost 4 bases, with 15 bases spanning the gap. The CDR3 covers 15 residues. The CDR3, as DNA: TGTGCCAGCAGTTTTGGGGGGGAATCGGGCACTGAAGCTTTCTTT. As protein: CASSFGGESGTEAFF.

In its sample, this clonotype was seen many times. The chain uses TRBV28 and TRBJ1-1; a weak D match, TRBD1 (5 bases). The V gene lost 3 bases and the J gene lost 5 bases, with 22 bases spanning the gap. The germline V gene encodes CDR1 MDHEN and CDR2 SYDVKM. The CDR3 loop spans 17 amino acids. The chain's CDR3 is CASSFSGRGRTGTEAFF. CDR3 nucleotide sequence: TGTGCCAGCAGTTTCTCGGGACGGGGTCGAACTGGGACTGAAGCTTTCTTT.

This clonotype was detected many times. This sequence joins TRBV28 and TRBJ1-4, with 8 bases matching TRBD1. The CDR3 covers 15 residues. Trimming removed 6 bases from V and 6 bases from J; junction bases left unmatched: 9. Germline V lookup: CDR1 MDHEN, CDR2 SYDVKM. CDR3 coding DNA: TGTGCCAGCAGAACAAGTGGGACAGGAGATGAAAAACTGTTTTTT. Translated, it gives CASRTSGTGDEKLFF. Together with reference TRBV28 and TRBJ1-4, the CDR3 gives the full variable domain: DVKVTQSSRYLVKRTGEKVFLECVQDMDHENMFWYRQDPGLGLRLIYFSYDVKMKEKGDIPEGYSVSREKKERFSLILESASTNQTSMYLCASRTSGTGDEKLFFGSGTQLSVL.

This clonotype was counted a few times. The V gene is TRBV11-2, the J gene TRBJ2-5; D remains ambiguous. This CDR3 contains 15 residues. Trimming shortened V by 0 bases and J by 1 base, and 9 bases separated the two germline ends. Germline CDR1 is SGHAT and CDR2 is FQNNGV. The chain's CDR3 is CASSLDRGSQETQYF. The CDR3 coding sequence is TGTGCCAGCAGCTTAGATCGCGGAAGCCAAGAGACCCAGTACTTC.